This TCR beta chain emerged from a study of Graves' ophthalmopathy and Graves' hyperthyroidism. Study-level findings and limits: Among expanded thyroid clonotypes above 0.001 frequency, most also occurred in blood.

CDR1 and CDR2 from the germline V gene are SGHNT and YENEEA. The V and J ends lost 1 base and 5 bases, in that order; junction bases with no gene match: 4. CDR3 length equals 14 residues. Only a few counts were recorded for this clonotype. Antigen specificity is unknown. The study amplified TCR beta CDR3 regions using RNA transcripts. Amplification began with first-round RT-PCR using HTBI primers, then second-round multiplex PCR was performed. TCRdb redid the calling of the multiplex PCR reads with MiXCR, one entry per CDR3 protein. In the table there are roughly 380,000 distinct CDR3 sequences, approximately 15% of which are singletons. Ineligible for inclusion were patients with other autoimmune diseases, uncontrolled infections, pregnancy or lactation.

Sequenced: peripheral blood. The sequence derives from a woman between 18 and 29 years old with stable Graves' hyperthyroidism. This sequence joins TRBV11-3 and TRBJ2-5; TRBD1 aligns across 7 bases. The DNA for the CDR3 is TGTGCCAGCAGCTTAGGGGGACAGAGGGAGACCCAGTACTTC. Its translation: CASSLGGQRETQYF.